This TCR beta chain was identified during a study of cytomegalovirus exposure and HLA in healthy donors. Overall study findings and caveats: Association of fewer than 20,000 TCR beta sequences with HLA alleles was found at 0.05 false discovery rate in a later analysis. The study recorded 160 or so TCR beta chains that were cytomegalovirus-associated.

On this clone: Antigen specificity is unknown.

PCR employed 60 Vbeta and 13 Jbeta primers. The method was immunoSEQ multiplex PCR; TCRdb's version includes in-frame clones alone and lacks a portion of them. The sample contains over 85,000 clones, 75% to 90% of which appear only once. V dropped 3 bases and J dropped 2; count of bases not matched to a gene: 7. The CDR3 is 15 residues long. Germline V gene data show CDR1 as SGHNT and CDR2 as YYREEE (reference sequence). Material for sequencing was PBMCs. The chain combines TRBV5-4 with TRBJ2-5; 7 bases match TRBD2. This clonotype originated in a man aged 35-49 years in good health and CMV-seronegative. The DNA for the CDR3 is TGTGCCAGCAGCTGGGGAGGGGTGGGGCAAGAGACCCAGTACTTC. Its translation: CASSWGGVGQETQYF. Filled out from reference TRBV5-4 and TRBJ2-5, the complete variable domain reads ETGVTQSPTHLIKTRGQQVTLRCSSQSGHNTVSWYQQALGQGPQFIFQYYREEENGRGNFPPRFSGLQFPNYSSELNVNALELDDSALYLCASSWGGVGQETQYFGPGTRLLVL.